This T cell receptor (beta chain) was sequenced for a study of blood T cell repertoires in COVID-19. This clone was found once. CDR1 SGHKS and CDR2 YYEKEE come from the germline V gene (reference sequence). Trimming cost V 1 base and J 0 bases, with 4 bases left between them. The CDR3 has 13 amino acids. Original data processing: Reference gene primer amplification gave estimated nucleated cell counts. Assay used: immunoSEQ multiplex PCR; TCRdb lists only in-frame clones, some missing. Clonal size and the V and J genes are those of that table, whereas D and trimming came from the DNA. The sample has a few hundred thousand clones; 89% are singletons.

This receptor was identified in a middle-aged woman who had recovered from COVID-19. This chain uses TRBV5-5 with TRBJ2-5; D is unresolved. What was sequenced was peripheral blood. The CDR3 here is CASSLSDQETQYF. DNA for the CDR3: TGTGCCAGCAGCTTGTCGGACCAAGAGACCCAGTACTTC.